Described below is a single T cell receptor (beta chain) sequence and its context. This entry comes from a study of blood T cell repertoires in COVID-19. Study as a whole: Both acute and convalescent COVID-19 samples were obtained from the United States, Italy and Spain. In each case, the material was cDNA or gDNA derived from T cells, B-cell-depleted T cells, or PBMCs.

Patients of the Seattle cohort, enrolled during active infection, were followed longitudinally. Per the authors' pipeline: Using reference gene primer amplification, nucleated cell counts were estimated. The data were produced by immunoSEQ multiplex PCR, yet TCRdb's version contains in-frame clones alone and is incomplete. The D gene and trimming were derived from the DNA, and the V and J assignments and clone size from that table. The sample contains roughly 180,000 clones, 94% of which appear only once. V trimming: 6 bases; J trimming: 0 bases; junction bases outside the gene matches: 4. Germline loops: CDR1 KGHSH, CDR2 LQKENI. The CDR3 has 14 amino acids.

What was sequenced was peripheral blood. The chain employs TRBV18 and TRBJ2-7; 8 bases line up with TRBD1. This TCR derives from a man aged 30 to 39 with COVID-19, enrolled during active disease. The CDR3 DNA is TGTGCCAGCTCGGACAGGGAAGGCTCCTACGAGCAGTACTTC. Translating gives CASSDREGSYEQYF.